This T cell receptor (beta chain) was captured by sequencing in a study of T cells in Graves' hyperthyroidism and ophthalmopathy (dated 2019 in TCRdb). Describing the broader study: Peripheral blood was collected at initial diagnosis, before any treatment. The study also compared thyroid tissue and blood T-cell repertoires from about 6 Graves' hyperthyroidism patients. Following sampling, methimazole starting at 30 mg daily was given to hyperthyroidism patients, and high-dose intravenous methylprednisolone was given to ophthalmopathy patients. TCR Vbeta CDR3 sequencing of some 140 peripheral blood samples (under 45 ophthalmopathy, over 70 hyperthyroidism and approximately 17 progressor patients) is reported in the paper. The 75 to 100 discovery patients were randomly split 7:3 into training and test sets. To identify distinguishing TCR V-J signatures, a discovery cohort of about 95 patients was used, comprising some 45 with Graves' ophthalmopathy and approximately 58 with stable Graves' hyperthyroidism. Whether ophthalmopathy could be predicted prospectively was tested in an independent validation cohort made up of approximately 19 hyperthyroidism patients plus 17 patients who later progressed to ophthalmopathy.

Hyperthyroidism patients were aged 18 to 65 years and newly diagnosed, with disease duration of less than 2 months. Patients with uncontrolled infections, other autoimmune diseases, pregnancy or lactation were excluded. Diagnoses relied on clinical symptoms, serum thyroxine and TRAb, thyroid ultrasound and orbital computed tomography. Blood from progressor patients was drawn when they were first diagnosed with hyperthyroidism, before any ophthalmopathy symptoms appeared. PBMCs were isolated from about 9 ml of fresh peripheral blood by Ficoll-Paque density gradient centrifugation. Progressor patients were initially diagnosed with Graves' hyperthyroidism and developed ophthalmopathy during follow-up. Total RNA was extracted using Trizol reagent, and RNA quality was assessed on an Agilent 2100 Bioanalyzer. The CDR3 numbers 15 residues from cysteine through phenylalanine. This entry keeps only the CDR3 DNA: 45 bases, framed from base 1. V loses 1 base, J loses 2 bases, and the germline ends lie 12 bases apart. Per the germline V gene, SGHAT is the CDR1 and FQNNGV is the CDR2.

Amplification of TCR beta CDR3 regions was carried out from RNA transcripts. The first round of RT-PCR for the TCR CDR3 was performed with the HTBI primer set and the Qiagen OneStep RT-PCR kit. The libraries were constructed in a second round of multiplex PCR and then size-selected and purified. Libraries were sequenced paired-end with 100 bp reads on an Illumina HiSeq2000. The paper's processing steps were these. SOAPnuke was used to process the raw data, removing reads that contained adapters or uncalled bases, had a mean Phred below 15, or lacked an exact match to the constant primer or identifier. High-quality paired reads were merged with COPE v1.2.5, and unique nucleotide sequences were defined as clonotypes. MiTCR v1.1 was used to align clonotypes to the IMGT TRBV, TRBD and TRBJ reference segments. Only V-J combinations with frequency above 0.0001, covering 99% to 99.2% of repertoires, were analysed. A TCS score was defined as the ratio between F50 (clonal expansion) and ExV (chaos), using BLOSUM62-based TCRdist between CDR3 peptides within each V-J. Welch's t-statistics and random forest reduced several hundred V-J features to about 12, which were used in a naive Bayes classifier (R e1071). Clones were called with MiXCR by TCRdb after fastp trimmed the public reads at Q25, and only in-frame beta chains were retained. Under each unique CDR3 protein, matching rows form one entry showing the most common genes and DNA. The V and J calls come from TCRdb's annotation, not from the publication. This sample is represented by about 130,000 distinct CDR3 sequences; approximately 24% of them were singletons. Together, the top ten hold around 69% of the sample.

About this clonotype: Which antigen it targets is not known. No base qualities exist here, and no much larger clone lies one base off it.

Results the study describes overall, beyond this receptor: In cross-validation, a model built on a 13 V-J signature told ophthalmopathy apart from stable hyperthyroidism with 85% to 90% sensitivity and around 81% specificity, and in testing the same model reached 80%/75%. In validation, progression to ophthalmopathy was predicted by the model with 65% to 71% sensitivity and just over 72% specificity, a median of roughly 6 months before onset. No statistical method was used to fix the sample size in advance, and group allocation was not hidden from the investigators. Most expanded thyroid clonotypes (frequency above 0.001) were also detected in blood, suggesting blood repertoires may reflect thyroid immune responses.

This clonotype was sampled from a woman aged 45-65 years with Graves' hyperthyroidism that later progressed to Graves' ophthalmopathy. Input material: blood. The chain links TRBV11-2 with TRBJ2-7, with TRBD1 perhaps the D gene, on 6 matching bases. This receptor has the CDR3 CASSLATGSTYEQYF. The bases are TGTGCCAGCAGCTTAGCGACAGGCTCTACCTACGAGCAGTACTTC.